This record looks at one TCR beta chain sequence and its context. The data are from a study of blood T cell repertoires in COVID-19. Study information: Donors in the United States, Italy and Spain gave samples during acute or convalescent COVID-19.

This table comes from immunoSEQ multiplex PCR, and its TCRdb copy is limited to in-frame clones, with some not included. The profile covers 200,000 to 250,000 clones, with around 80% appearing a single time and 20% taken by the ten largest. Germline V gives CDR1 SEHNR, CDR2 FQNEAQ (reference sequence). The V segment lost 3 bases and the J segment 4 bases; nucleotides outside the gene matches: 5. The length of the CDR3 is 14 residues. The sequencing sample was made of peripheral blood. J is TRBJ1-2 and V is TRBV7-9, with TRBD1 matching over 7 bases. This TCR came from a man aged 25 to 45 with active or convalescent COVID-19. In DNA form, the CDR3 reads TGTGCCAGCAGCTTCACGACAGGGCCCTATGGCTACACCTTC. This sequence encodes CASSFTTGPYGYTF.